A single sample gave rise to the 20 T cell receptor beta chains below, sequenced in a study of shared T cell receptors in the human thymus. Sequencing was performed with immunoSEQ multiplex PCR; in TCRdb, only in-frame clones are kept and a portion is missing. Seen here are hundreds of thousands of clones, over 75% observed once, and the top ten hold 0.0094%. The data were also submitted as part of a second study, on human thymus T cells.

The sequenced material came from thymocytes. Receptors were obtained from a boy under three years old with a congenital heart defect.

The count of this clone is one. The rearrangement uses TRBV7-8 and TRBJ2-3, with D perhaps matching TRBD1 (6 bases). Germline V gives CDR1 SGHVS, CDR2 FQNEAQ. The CDR3 spans 15 residues. Trimming took 5 bases from V and 2 from J, leaving 14 bases between them. CDR3 residues: CASSLGDTTTDTQYF. The CDR3 DNA follows: TGTGCCAGCAGCCTAGGGGACACCACCACAGATACGCAGTATTTT.

This clone has a single count. V gene TRBV15 combines with J gene TRBJ2-5; TRBD2 aligns across 9 bases. This CDR3 spans 15 amino acids. CDR1 is LNHNV and CDR2 is YYDKDF in the germline V gene (reference sequence). V gave up 1 base and J gave up 7 bases; unmatched junction bases: 7. The CDR3 sequence: CATSRGDSGGGTQYF. The DNA of the CDR3 is TGTGCCACCAGCAGAGGGGATAGCGGGGGTGGGACCCAGTACTTC. Full variable domain (missing parts from reference TRBV15 and TRBJ2-5): DAMVIQNPRYQVTQFGKPVTLSCSQTLNHNVMYWYQQKSSQAPKLLFHYYDKDFNNEADTPDNFQSRRPNTSFCFLDIRSPGLGDTAMYLCATSRGDSGGGTQYFGPGTRLLVL.

The chain recombines TRBV6-1 with TRBJ2-5; 7 nucleotides line up with TRBD2. CDR3 length: 15 amino acids. The V segment lost 8 bases and the J segment 2 bases; nucleotides outside the gene matches: 11. Germline-derived CDR1 and CDR2 are MNHNS and SASEGT. The CDR3 sequence: CASASLGGGQETQYF. CDR3 nucleotides: TGTGCCAGCGCATCCCTGGGGGGGGGACAAGAGACCCAGTACTTC.

The CDR3 here is CASSGFSSTDTQYF. For the CDR3, the DNA is TGTGCGTCTAGCGGATTCTCCTCCACAGATACGCAGTATTTT. V usage is TRBV30 and J usage is TRBJ2-3, with 7 bases matching TRBD2. Germline CDR1 reads GTSNPN; CDR2 reads SVGIG (reference sequence). The CDR3 runs to 14 residues.

The chain has TRBV5-1 and TRBJ2-3; 8 positions agree with TRBD2. V shed 0 bases, J shed 2 bases, and the junction held 8 bases outside the gene matches. The V gene's germline CDR1 is SGHRS and CDR2 YFSETQ. The CDR3 consists of 17 residues. The CDR3 protein is CASSLGSAGGPTDTQYF. CDR3 coding DNA: TGCGCCAGCAGCTTGGGGTCGGCGGGGGGCCCCACAGATACGCAGTATTTT.

The V gene is TRBV7-9, the J gene TRBJ1-1; 7 bases match TRBD1. Germline V gene lookup returns CDR1 SEHNR and CDR2 FQNEAQ (reference sequence). The CDR3 covers 15 residues. Trimming removed 5 bases from V and 3 bases from J; junction bases left unmatched: 9. CDR3 amino acids: CASSHTGQIYTEAFF. CDR3 DNA sequence: TGTGCCAGCAGCCATACGGGACAGATATACACTGAAGCTTTCTTT.

The gene calls are TRBV27 and TRBJ1-6, with a tentative D call TRBD1 (6 bases). CDR3 length: 14 residues. Germline V gives CDR1 MNHEY, CDR2 SMNVEV (reference sequence). The V end was cut by 3 bases, the J end by 8 bases, with 11 bases between. The CDR3 here is CASSFRGDHSPLHF. The CDR3 coding sequence is TGTGCCAGCAGTTTCAGGGGAGATCATTCACCCCTCCACTTT.

V is TRBV11-2 and J is TRBJ2-1, with D possibly matching TRBD1 (5 bases). Trimming removed 2 bases at V and 5 bases at J, with 10 bases between. This CDR3 has 14 residues. The germline gives CDR1 SGHAT, CDR2 FQNNGV. The CDR3 loop is CASSLRQSNNEQFF. The DNA for the CDR3 is TGTGCCAGCAGCTTAAGACAGTCTAACAATGAGCAGTTCTTC. The whole variable domain, filled in from reference TRBV11-2 and TRBJ2-1, reads EAGVAQSPRYKIIEKRQSVAFWCNPISGHATLYWYQQILGQGPKLLIQFQNNGVVDDSQLPKDRFSAERLKGVDSTLKIQPAKLEDSAVYLCASSLRQSNNEQFFGPGTRLTVL.

This chain connects TRBV13 to TRBJ2-3, with 9 bases matching TRBD2. The CDR3 totals 20 residues. Losses at the gene ends were 4 bases for V and 0 bases for J; bases not matched to a gene: 17. Per germline, CDR1 PRHDT and CDR2 FYEKMQ (reference sequence). In nucleotides, the CDR3 is TGTGCCAGCAGCTCATACCTGATCTCGTCTAGCGGGGCTAGCACAGATACGCAGTATTTT. It specifies CASSSYLISSSGASTDTQYF.

The CDR3 loop reads CATSSLQPGQGKNTEAFF. As DNA, the CDR3 is TGTGCCACCAGCAGCCTCCAACCGGGACAGGGAAAGAACACTGAAGCTTTCTTT. This sequence joins TRBV15 and TRBJ1-1, with TRBD1 matching 9 bases. The CDR3 extends over 18 amino acids. The germline V gene encodes CDR1 LNHNV and CDR2 YYDKDF (reference sequence). The V gene end was trimmed by 3 bases and the J gene end by 1 base; junction bases not matched to a gene: 12.

A single count supports this clone. The rearrangement links TRBV30 to TRBJ1-1, with D unclear. This CDR3 has 14 amino acids. The germline V gene encodes CDR1 GTSNPN and CDR2 SVGIG (reference sequence). Trimming cost V 0 bases and J 0 bases, with 8 bases left between them. The CDR3 DNA reads as TGTGCCTGGAGTGTTGCACATTTGAACACTGAAGCTTTCTTT. It encodes CAWSVAHLNTEAFF.

The gene calls are TRBV5-1 and TRBJ2-2; 7 bases match TRBD1. J was trimmed by 7 bases and V by 6 bases; bases with no gene match: 9. There are 14 residues in the CDR3. From germline, CDR1 is SGHRS and CDR2 YFSETQ. CDR3 in DNA: TGCGCCAGCACGCCGAGGGGGCCCGACGGGGAGCTGTTTTTT. It specifies CASTPRGPDGELFF.

V gene TRBV11-2 combines with J gene TRBJ1-2, with 8 positions matching TRBD1. The CDR3 covers 18 residues. CDR1 and CDR2 from the germline V gene are SGHAT and FQNNGV. Germline trimming cut 5 bases from V and 4 bases from J; bases unmatched to any gene: 18. CDR3 in DNA: TGTGCCAGCAGCACCTCTCAAGGGGACAGGCCCATCAGCTATGGCTACACCTTC. Its translation is CASSTSQGDRPISYGYTF. The full variable domain, rest sourced from reference TRBV11-2 and TRBJ1-2, is EAGVAQSPRYKIIEKRQSVAFWCNPISGHATLYWYQQILGQGPKLLIQFQNNGVVDDSQLPKDRFSAERLKGVDSTLKIQPAKLEDSAVYLCASSTSQGDRPISYGYTFGSGTRLTVV.

The genes are TRBV6-6 and TRBJ2-3; perhaps TRBD2 as D (5 bases). The V gene lost 6 bases and the J gene lost 6 bases, with 10 bases spanning the gap. CDR3 length: 12 amino acids. The germline CDR1 and CDR2 sequences are MNHNY and SVGAGI (reference sequence). CDR3 region: CASRRTFDTQYF. CDR3 coding DNA: TGTGCCAGCAGGAGGACTTTTGATACGCAGTATTTT.

J is TRBJ2-1 and V is TRBV27; maybe TRBD1 (5 bases). The CDR3 is 12 amino acids. Germline lookup yields CDR1 MNHEY and CDR2 SMNVEV (reference sequence). Trimming removed 2 bases at V and 6 bases at J, with 5 bases between. In DNA, the CDR3 is TGTGCCAGCAGTTTAGACAGCAATGAGCAGTTCTTC. It yields the protein CASSLDSNEQFF.

This chain joins TRBV11-2 and TRBJ2-1; 12 bases agree with TRBD2. With 3 bases clipped from V and 6 bases from J, the junction kept 3 bases outside the gene matches. The CDR3 totals 15 residues. The germline V gene encodes CDR1 SGHAT and CDR2 FQNNGV. The CDR3 DNA sequence: TGTGCCAGCAGCTTTACTAGCGGGGGGCTCAATGAGCAGTTCTTC. Translating it yields CASSFTSGGLNEQFF.

This chain links TRBV4-3 with TRBJ2-3; the match to TRBD2 covers 12 bases. Trimming removed 0 bases from V and 6 bases from J; junction bases left unmatched: 13. The CDR3 sequence is 19 residues long. Germline V lookup: CDR1 LGHNA, CDR2 YSLEER. The CDR3 region is CASSQDRASGRADRDTQYF. CDR3 DNA: TGCGCCAGCAGCCAAGATCGGGCTAGCGGGAGGGCCGACAGGGATACGCAGTATTTT.

Comments on this clone: Other DNA sequences of this sample code for an identical CDR3. V is TRBV7-9 and J is TRBJ1-2; D perhaps matches TRBD1 (6 bases). V was pared by 5 bases and J by 4 bases, with 11 bases between. The CDR3 spans 13 residues. The germline CDR1 and CDR2 sequences are SEHNR and FQNEAQ (reference sequence). The CDR3 bases are TGTGCCAGCAGCCTCGGACAGCTCTATGGCTACACCTTC. Encoded protein: CASSLGQLYGYTF.

This chain uses TRBV4-3 with TRBJ2-5; TRBD2 aligns across 7 bases. The closer fit of TRBJ2-7 to the DNA end suggests the J call may be wrong. This CDR3 is built from 16 residues. The germline CDR1 and CDR2 sequences are LGHNA and YSLEER. The CDR3 reads CASSQFKSGITYEQYF. As DNA, the CDR3 is TGCGCCAGCAGCCAATTTAAAAGCGGGATTACCTACGAGCAGTACTTC.

The rearrangement joins TRBV14 to TRBJ2-3; 9 nucleotides agree with TRBD1. V lost 4 bases, J lost 3 bases, and 5 bases stayed unmatched. The V gene's germline CDR1 is SGHDN and CDR2 FVKESK. There are 15 residues in the CDR3. For the CDR3, the DNA is TGTGCCAGCAGCCCTCGGGACAGGGAAACAGATACGCAGTATTTT. This codes for CASSPRDRETDTQYF.